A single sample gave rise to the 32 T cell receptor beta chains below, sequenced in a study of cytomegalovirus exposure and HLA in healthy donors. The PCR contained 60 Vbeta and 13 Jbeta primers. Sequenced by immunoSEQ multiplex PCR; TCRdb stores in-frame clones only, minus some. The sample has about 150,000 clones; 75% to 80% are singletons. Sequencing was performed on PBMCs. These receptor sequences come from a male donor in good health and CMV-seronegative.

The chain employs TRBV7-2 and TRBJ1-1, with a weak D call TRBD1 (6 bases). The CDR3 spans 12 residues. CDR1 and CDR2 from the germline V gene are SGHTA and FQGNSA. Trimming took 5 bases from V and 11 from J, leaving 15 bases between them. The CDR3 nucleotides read TGTGCCAGCAGCCCGTTTTTTAGGGGGGCTTTCTTT. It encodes CASSPFFRGAFF.

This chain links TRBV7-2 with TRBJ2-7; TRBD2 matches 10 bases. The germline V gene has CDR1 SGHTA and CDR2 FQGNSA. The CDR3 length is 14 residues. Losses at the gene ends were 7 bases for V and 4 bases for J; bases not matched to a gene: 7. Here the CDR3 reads CASTSAGGPYEQYF. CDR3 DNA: TGTGCCAGCACCTCAGCGGGAGGGCCTTACGAGCAGTACTTC.

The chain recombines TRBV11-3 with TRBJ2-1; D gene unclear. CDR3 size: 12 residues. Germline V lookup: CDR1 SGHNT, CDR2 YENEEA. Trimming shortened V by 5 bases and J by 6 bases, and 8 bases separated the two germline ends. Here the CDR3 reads CASSTRLNEQFF. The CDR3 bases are TGTGCCAGCAGCACGCGCCTCAATGAGCAGTTCTTC.

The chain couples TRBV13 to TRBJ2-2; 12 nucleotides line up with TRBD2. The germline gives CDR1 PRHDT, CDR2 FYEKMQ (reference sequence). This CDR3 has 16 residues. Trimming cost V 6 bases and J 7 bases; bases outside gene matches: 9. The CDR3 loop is CASRGLTSGSVGELFF. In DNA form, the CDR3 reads TGTGCCAGCAGGGGATTGACTAGCGGGAGTGTCGGGGAGCTGTTTTTT.

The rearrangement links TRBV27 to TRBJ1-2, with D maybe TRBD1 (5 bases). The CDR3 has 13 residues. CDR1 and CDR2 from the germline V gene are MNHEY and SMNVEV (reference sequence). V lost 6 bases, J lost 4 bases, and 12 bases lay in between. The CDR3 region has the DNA TGTGCCAGCAGGCCGGGACTCTTCTATGGCTACACCTTC. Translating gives CASRPGLFYGYTF.

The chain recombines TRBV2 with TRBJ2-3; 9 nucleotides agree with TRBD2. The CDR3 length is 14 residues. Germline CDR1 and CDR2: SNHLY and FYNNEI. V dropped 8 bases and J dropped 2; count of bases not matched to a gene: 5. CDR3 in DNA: TGTGCCAGCGCGGGGGGGGTCATCACAGATACGCAGTATTTT. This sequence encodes CASAGGVITDTQYF.

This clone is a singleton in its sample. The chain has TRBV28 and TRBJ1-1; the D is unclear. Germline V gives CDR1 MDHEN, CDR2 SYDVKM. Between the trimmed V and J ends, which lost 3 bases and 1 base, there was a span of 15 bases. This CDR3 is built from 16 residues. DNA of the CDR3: TGTGCCAGCAGTTTCGGGTTAGATCCTTCGAACACTGAAGCTTTCTTT. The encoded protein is CASSFGLDPSNTEAFF. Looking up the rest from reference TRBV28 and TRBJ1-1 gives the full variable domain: DVKVTQSSRYLVKRTGEKVFLECVQDMDHENMFWYRQDPGLGLRLIYFSYDVKMKEKGDIPEGYSVSREKKERFSLILESASTNQTSMYLCASSFGLDPSNTEAFFGQGTRLTVV.

CDR3 in DNA: TGTGCCAGCAGTTTGGGACAGTATAACTATGGCTACACCTTC. Residues: CASSLGQYNYGYTF. The chain links TRBV27 to TRBJ1-2, with 7 bases aligning to TRBD1. Germline V gene sequence: CDR1 MNHEY, CDR2 SMNVEV (reference sequence). This CDR3 contains 14 residues. With 3 bases clipped from V and 1 base from J, the junction kept 2 bases outside the gene matches.

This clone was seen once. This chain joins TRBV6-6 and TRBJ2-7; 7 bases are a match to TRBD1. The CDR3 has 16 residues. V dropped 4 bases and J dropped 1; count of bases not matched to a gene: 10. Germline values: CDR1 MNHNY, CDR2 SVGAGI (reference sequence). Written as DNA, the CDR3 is TGTGCCAGCAGTTCTACGGACAGGTCCGGATCCTACGAGCAGTACTTC. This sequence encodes CASSSTDRSGSYEQYF.

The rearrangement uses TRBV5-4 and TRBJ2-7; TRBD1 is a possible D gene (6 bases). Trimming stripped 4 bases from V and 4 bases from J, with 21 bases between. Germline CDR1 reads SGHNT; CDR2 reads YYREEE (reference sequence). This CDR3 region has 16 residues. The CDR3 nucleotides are TGTGCCAGCAGCACCCCAGGGGCCACCACAAAATACGAGCAGTACTTC. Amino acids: CASSTPGATTKYEQYF.

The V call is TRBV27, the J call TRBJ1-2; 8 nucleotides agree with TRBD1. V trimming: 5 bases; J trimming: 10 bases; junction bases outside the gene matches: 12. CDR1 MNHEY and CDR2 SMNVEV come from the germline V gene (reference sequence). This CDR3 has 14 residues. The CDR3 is CASSPMWVDRDYTF. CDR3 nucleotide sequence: TGTGCCAGCAGTCCCATGTGGGTGGACAGGGACTACACCTTC.

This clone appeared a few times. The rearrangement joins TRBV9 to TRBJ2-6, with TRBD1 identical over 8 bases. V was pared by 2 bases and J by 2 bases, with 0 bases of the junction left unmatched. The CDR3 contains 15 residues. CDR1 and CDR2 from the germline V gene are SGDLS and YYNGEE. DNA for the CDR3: TGTGCCAGCAGCGTGGACAGGGCTGGGGCCAACGTCCTGACTTTC. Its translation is CASSVDRAGANVLTF. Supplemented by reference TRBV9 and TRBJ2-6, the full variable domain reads DSGVTQTPKHLITATGQRVTLRCSPRSGDLSVYWYQQSLDQGLQFLIQYYNGEERAKGNILERFSAQQFPDLHSELNLSSLELGDSALYFCASSVDRAGANVLTFGAGSRLTVL.

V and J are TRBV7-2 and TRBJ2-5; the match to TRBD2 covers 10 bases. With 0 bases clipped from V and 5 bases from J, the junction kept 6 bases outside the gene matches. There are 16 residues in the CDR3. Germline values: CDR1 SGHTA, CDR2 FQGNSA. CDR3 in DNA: TGTGCCAGCAGCTTAGCTGTAGCGGGAGGCCCGGAGACCCAGTACTTC. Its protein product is CASSLAVAGGPETQYF.

The CDR3 DNA is TGTGCCAGCTCACCACTTTCGGGAGGACCTGGAAACACCATATATTTT. It is translated as CASSPLSGGPGNTIYF. The V gene is TRBV18, the J gene TRBJ1-3; D is uncertain. The CDR3 is 16 residues long. The V gene lost 1 base and the J gene lost 2 bases, with 12 bases spanning the gap. The germline V gene has CDR1 KGHSH and CDR2 LQKENI.

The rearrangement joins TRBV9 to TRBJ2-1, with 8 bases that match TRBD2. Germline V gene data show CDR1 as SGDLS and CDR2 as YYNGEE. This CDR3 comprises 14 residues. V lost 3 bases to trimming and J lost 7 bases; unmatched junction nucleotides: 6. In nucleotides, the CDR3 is TGTGCCAGCAGCGCCGGGAGGGCCATAAATGAGCAGTTCTTC. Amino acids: CASSAGRAINEQFF.

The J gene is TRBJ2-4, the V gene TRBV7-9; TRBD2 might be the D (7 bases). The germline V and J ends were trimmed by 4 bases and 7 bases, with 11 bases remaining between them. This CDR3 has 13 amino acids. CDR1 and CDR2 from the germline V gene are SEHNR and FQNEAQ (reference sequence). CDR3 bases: TGTGCCAGCAGCTGGGGGGGCGCGAACATTCAGTACTTC. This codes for CASSWGGANIQYF.

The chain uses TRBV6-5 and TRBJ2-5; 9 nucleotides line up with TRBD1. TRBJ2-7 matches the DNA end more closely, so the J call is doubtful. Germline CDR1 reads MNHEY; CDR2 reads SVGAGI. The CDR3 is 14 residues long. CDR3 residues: CASSTWGQGYEQYF. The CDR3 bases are TGTGCCAGCAGTACCTGGGGACAGGGCTACGAGCAGTACTTC.

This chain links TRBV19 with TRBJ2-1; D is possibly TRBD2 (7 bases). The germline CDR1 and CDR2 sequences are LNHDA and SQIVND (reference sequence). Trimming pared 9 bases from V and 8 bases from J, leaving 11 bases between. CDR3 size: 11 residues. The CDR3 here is CASRGAHEQFF. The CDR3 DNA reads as TGTGCCAGCCGGGGGGCCCATGAGCAGTTCTTC.

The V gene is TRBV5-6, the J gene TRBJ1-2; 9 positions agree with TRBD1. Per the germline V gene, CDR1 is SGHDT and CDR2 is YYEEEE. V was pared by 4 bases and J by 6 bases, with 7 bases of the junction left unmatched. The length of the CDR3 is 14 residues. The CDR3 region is CASSTTGTGHGYTF. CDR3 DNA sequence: TGTGCCAGCAGCACCACCGGGACAGGGCATGGCTACACCTTC.

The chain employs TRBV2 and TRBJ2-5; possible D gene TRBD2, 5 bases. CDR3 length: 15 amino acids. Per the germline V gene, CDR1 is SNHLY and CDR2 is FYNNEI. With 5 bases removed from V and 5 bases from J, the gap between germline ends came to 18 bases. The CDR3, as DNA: TGTGCCAGCAGTAGTAGCGTCGCACCCTCGGAGACCCAGTACTTC. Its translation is CASSSSVAPSETQYF.

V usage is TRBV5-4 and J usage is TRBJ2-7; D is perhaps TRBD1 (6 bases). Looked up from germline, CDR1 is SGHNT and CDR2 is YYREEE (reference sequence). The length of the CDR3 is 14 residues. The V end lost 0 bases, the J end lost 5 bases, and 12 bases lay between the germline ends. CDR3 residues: CASSLGAQGNEQYF. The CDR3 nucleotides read TGTGCCAGCAGCTTGGGTGCACAGGGAAACGAGCAGTACTTC.

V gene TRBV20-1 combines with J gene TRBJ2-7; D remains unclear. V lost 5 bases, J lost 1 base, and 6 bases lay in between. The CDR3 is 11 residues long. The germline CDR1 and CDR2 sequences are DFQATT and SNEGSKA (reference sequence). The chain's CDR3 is CSAEESYEQYF. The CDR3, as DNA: TGCAGTGCTGAGGAGTCCTACGAGCAGTACTTC.

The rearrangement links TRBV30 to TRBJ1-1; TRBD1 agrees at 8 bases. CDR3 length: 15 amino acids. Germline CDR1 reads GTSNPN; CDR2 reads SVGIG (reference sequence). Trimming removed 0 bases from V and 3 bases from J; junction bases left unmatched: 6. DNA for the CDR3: TGTGCCTGGAGTGTACAGGGGGGGAGATACACTGAAGCTTTCTTT. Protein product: CAWSVQGGRYTEAFF. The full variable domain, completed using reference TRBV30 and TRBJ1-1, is SQTIHQWPATLVQPVGSPLSLECTVEGTSNPNLYWYRQAAGRGLQLLFYSVGIGQISSEVPQNLSASRPQDRQFILSSKKLLLSDSGFYLCAWSVQGGRYTEAFFGQGTRLTVV.

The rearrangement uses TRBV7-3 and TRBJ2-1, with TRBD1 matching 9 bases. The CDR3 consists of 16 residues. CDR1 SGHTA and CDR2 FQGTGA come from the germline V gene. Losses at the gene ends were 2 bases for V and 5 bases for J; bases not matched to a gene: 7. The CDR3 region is CASSLFDRGNDNEQFF. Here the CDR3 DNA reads TGTGCCAGCAGCTTATTCGACAGGGGGAACGACAATGAGCAGTTCTTC.

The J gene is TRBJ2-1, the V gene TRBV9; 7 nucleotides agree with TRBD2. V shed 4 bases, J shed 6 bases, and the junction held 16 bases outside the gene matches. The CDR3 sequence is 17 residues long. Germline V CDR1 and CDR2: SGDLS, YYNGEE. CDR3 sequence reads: CASSPRGAGTFTNEQFF. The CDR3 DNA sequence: TGTGCCAGCAGCCCCCGAGGAGCGGGAACCTTCACCAATGAGCAGTTCTTC. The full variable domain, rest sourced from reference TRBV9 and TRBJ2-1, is DSGVTQTPKHLITATGQRVTLRCSPRSGDLSVYWYQQSLDQGLQFLIQYYNGEERAKGNILERFSAQQFPDLHSELNLSSLELGDSALYFCASSPRGAGTFTNEQFFGPGTRLTVL.

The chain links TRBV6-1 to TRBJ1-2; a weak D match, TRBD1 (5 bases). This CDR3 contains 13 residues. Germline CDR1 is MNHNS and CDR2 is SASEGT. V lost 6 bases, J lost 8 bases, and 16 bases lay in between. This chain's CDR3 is CASRTVLDVGYTF. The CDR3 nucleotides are TGTGCCAGCAGGACAGTACTCGACGTCGGCTACACCTTC.

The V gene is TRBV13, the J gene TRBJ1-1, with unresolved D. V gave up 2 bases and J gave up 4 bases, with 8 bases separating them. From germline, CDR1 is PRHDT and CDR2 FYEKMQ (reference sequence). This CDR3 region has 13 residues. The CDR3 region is CASSLFTGTEAFF. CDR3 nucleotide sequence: TGTGCCAGCAGCTTATTCACGGGCACTGAAGCTTTCTTT.

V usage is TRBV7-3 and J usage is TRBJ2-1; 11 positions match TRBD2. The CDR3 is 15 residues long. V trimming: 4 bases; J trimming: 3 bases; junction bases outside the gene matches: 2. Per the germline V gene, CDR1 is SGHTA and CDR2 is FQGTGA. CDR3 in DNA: TGTGCCAGCAGCTCCACTAGCGGGGGCTACAATGAGCAGTTCTTC. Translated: CASSSTSGGYNEQFF.

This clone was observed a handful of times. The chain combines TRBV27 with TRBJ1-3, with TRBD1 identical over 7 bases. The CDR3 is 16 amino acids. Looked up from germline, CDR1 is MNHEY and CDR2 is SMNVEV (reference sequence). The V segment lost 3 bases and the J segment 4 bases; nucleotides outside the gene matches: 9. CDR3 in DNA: TGTGCCAGCAGTTTGAGAGGGACAGCTTTCGGAAACACCATATATTTT. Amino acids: CASSLRGTAFGNTIYF.

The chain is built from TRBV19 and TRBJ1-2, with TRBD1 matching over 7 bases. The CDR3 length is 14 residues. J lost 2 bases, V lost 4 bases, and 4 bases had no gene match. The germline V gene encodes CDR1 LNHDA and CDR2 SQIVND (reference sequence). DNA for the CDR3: TGTGCCAGTAGTACAACGACAGGGAACTATGGCTACACCTTC. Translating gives CASSTTTGNYGYTF.

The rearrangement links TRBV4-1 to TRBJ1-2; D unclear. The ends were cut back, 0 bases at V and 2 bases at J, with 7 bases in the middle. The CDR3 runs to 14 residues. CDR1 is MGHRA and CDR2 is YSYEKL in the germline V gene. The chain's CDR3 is CASSQDPGNYGYTF. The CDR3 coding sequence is TGCGCCAGCAGCCAAGATCCGGGGAACTATGGCTACACCTTC.

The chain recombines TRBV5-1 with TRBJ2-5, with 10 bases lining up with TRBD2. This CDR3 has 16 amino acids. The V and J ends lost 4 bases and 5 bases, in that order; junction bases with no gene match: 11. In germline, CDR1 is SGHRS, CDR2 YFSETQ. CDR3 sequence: CASSTLPSGGVETQYF. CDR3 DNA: TGCGCCAGCAGCACTCTTCCAAGCGGGGGGGTGGAGACCCAGTACTTC.